A single sample is the source of the 26 T cell receptor beta chains below, sequenced in a study of tumor-infiltrating lymphocytes in primary liver carcinoma. It was unsorted whole blood that yielded blood RNA, and germline DNA was also extracted. A constant-region primer served to make TCR beta cDNA from about 490 ng total RNA. Each TCR beta library was derived from three nested multiplex PCR rounds that employed slightly modified ARM-PCR. Investigators reported that the first two PCR rounds, at roughly 10 cycles each, used TRBV1-TRBV30 forward primers with a C-beta reverse primer. TCRdb called the multiplex PCR reads again in MiXCR, with one record for every CDR3 protein. The sample includes approximately 210,000 distinct CDR3 sequences, roughly 61% seen only once; the top ten take 6% to 8.5%. The sample taken for sequencing was peripheral blood. Every receptor here comes from a woman in her sixties with primary liver carcinoma and hepatitis B virus infection.

At least ten counts were recorded for this clonotype. This chain connects TRBV4-1 to TRBJ1-1; 7 bases are a match to TRBD1. The J segment lost 2 bases and the V segment lost 3 bases, leaving 12 bases of the junction unmatched. Germline CDR1 MGHRA, CDR2 YSYEKL. The CDR3 runs to 17 residues. The CDR3 region is CASSQVQGDSLNTEAFF. DNA for the CDR3: TGCGCCAGCAGCCAGGTCCAGGGGGACAGCCTTAACACTGAAGCTTTCTTT.

Of note for this clonotype: A much larger clone differs by one base, so this may be a read error. The V gene is TRBV10-3, the J gene TRBJ2-1; perhaps TRBD2 as D (5 bases). In germline, CDR1 is ENHRY, CDR2 SYGVKD. This CDR3 comprises 15 residues. V was shortened by 2 bases and J by 3 bases, with 11 bases between the two germline ends. In nucleotides, the CDR3 is TGTGCCATCAGTGAGAGGAGCGGAGACTACAATGAGCAGTTCTTC. It specifies CAISERSGDYNEQFF.

Turning to this clonotype: A junction boundary mismatches the germline segment, possibly from a read error. The chain recombines TRBV11-2 with TRBJ1-1; no clear D gene. Germline-derived CDR1 and CDR2 are SGHAT and FQNNGV. This CDR3 is built from 15 residues. CDR3 protein: CASSSGETMNTEALF. The CDR3 coding sequence is TGTGCCAGCAGCTCGGGAGAGACCATGAACACTGAAGCTTTGTTT.

Remarks on this clonotype: This may be a read error: a much more frequent sequence differs by one nucleotide. The chain uses TRBV11-2 and TRBJ2-7; D might be TRBD2 (6 bases). This CDR3 is built from 12 residues. V was cut by 8 bases and J by 3 bases, with 11 bases left in between. Per germline, CDR1 SGHAT and CDR2 FQNNGV. CDR3 coding DNA: TGTGCCAGCCGTCCCGGGGGCTACGAGCAGTACTTC. Its translation is CASRPGGYEQYF.

A note on this clonotype: This may arise from a read error, as a much more abundant clone is one base away. The chain links TRBV28 to TRBJ2-1; D call uncertain. The CDR3 runs 15 residues. From germline, CDR1 is MDHEN and CDR2 SYDVKM. V was trimmed by 6 bases and J by 0 bases, leaving 12 bases between them. The DNA for the CDR3 is TGTGCCAGCAGGATCCTAGTGGGCTCCTACAATGAGCAGTTCTTC. Translating gives CASRILVGSYNEQFF.

This clonotype was seen just once. A much larger clone sits a single nucleotide away, making a read error possible. The chain employs TRBV12-3 or TRBV12-4 and TRBJ2-7; possible D gene TRBD1, 6 bases. The CDR3 is made up of 16 amino acids. Trimming shortened V by 6 bases and J by 2 bases, and 20 bases separated the two germline ends. This chain's CDR3 is CASSKHGLGQAYEQYF. The CDR3, as DNA: TGTGCCAGCAGCAAACACGGATTGGGACAAGCCTACGAGCAGTACTTC.

Concerning this clonotype: One junction end disagrees with the germline gene, perhaps due to a read error. The CDR3 spells CASSPLALPGTDTQYF. The CDR3 DNA follows: TGTGCCAGCAGCCCCCTTGCACTCCCGGGAACAGATACTCAGTATTTT. This chain joins TRBV5-6 and TRBJ2-3; D is possibly TRBD2 (5 bases). This CDR3 comprises 16 residues. Per germline, CDR1 SGHDT and CDR2 YYEEEE.

This clonotype appeared a few times. The V gene is TRBV5-1, the J gene TRBJ2-3, with TRBD2 matching 7 bases. CDR3 size: 16 residues. The J segment lost 2 bases and the V segment lost 0 bases, leaving 6 bases of the junction unmatched. Germline values: CDR1 SGHRS, CDR2 YFSETQ. The CDR3 nucleotides read TGCGCCAGCAGCTTGGGGGCGGGGGAATTCACAGATACGCAGTATTTT. It specifies CASSLGAGEFTDTQYF.

As to this clonotype: One end of the junction is discordant with germline, which a read error may explain. The chain couples TRBV6-1 to TRBJ1-2; no reliable D call. Per the germline V gene, CDR1 is MNHNS and CDR2 is SASEGT. This CDR3 contains 13 residues. CDR3 coding DNA: TGTGCCATCAGTGGAGGACGAGGAGATGGCTACACCTTC. Residues: CAISGGRGDGYTF.

The genes are TRBV11-2 and TRBJ2-1; weak D call: TRBD2 (5 bases). The germline gives CDR1 SGHAT, CDR2 FQNNGV. This CDR3 region has 12 residues. Trimming cost V 1 base and J 12 bases, with 10 bases left between them. In nucleotides, the CDR3 is TGTGCCAGCAGCTTAGTCGCAGGAGGGCAGTTCTTC. This sequence encodes CASSLVAGGQFF.

With regard to this clonotype: Here the CDR3 omits its conserved ending phenylalanine or tryptophan, so a read error is the likely source. The gene calls are TRBV7-9 and TRBJ1-4; D may be TRBD1 (5 bases). With 6 bases removed from V and 8 bases from J, the gap between germline ends came to 19 bases. Germline values: CDR1 SEHNR, CDR2 FQNEAQ (reference sequence). This CDR3 has 15 residues. DNA of the CDR3: TGTGCCAGCAGTTCAAGTGGACAAGGCCGGGAAAAACTGTTTTTG. Translation: CASSSSGQGREKLFL.

A note on this clonotype: Given a much more abundant clone one base away, this may be a read error. This chain connects TRBV6-6 to TRBJ2-2, with D uncertain. Trimming shortened V by 2 bases and J by 4 bases, and 5 bases separated the two germline ends. The CDR3 runs 13 residues. Per germline, CDR1 MNHNY and CDR2 SVGAGI (reference sequence). The CDR3 DNA reads TGTGCCAGCAGTTACCAGTGCACCGGGGAGCTGTTTTTT. Its translation: CASSYQCTGELFF.

The gene calls are TRBV5-4 and TRBJ2-2; D is unresolved. Germline V CDR1 and CDR2: SGHNT, YYREEE (reference sequence). This CDR3 is built from 14 residues. Trimming shortened V by 3 bases and J by 5 bases, and 11 bases separated the two germline ends. In DNA, the CDR3 is TGTGCCAGCAGCTCGGATTGCCGAACCGGGGAGCTGTTTTTT. Translating it yields CASSSDCRTGELFF. The entire variable domain, with the rest obtained from reference TRBV5-4 and TRBJ2-2, is as follows: ETGVTQSPTHLIKTRGQQVTLRCSSQSGHNTVSWYQQALGQGPQFIFQYYREEENGRGNFPPRFSGLQFPNYSSELNVNALELDDSALYLCASSSDCRTGELFFGEGSRLTVL.

As concerns this clonotype: A much larger clone lies one base from this, so it may be a read error. The chain employs TRBV10-3 and TRBJ2-3; no definite D call. Germline assignment: CDR1 ENHRY and CDR2 SYGVKD. CDR3 length: 13 amino acids. V was pared by 3 bases and J by 0 bases, with 4 bases between. CDR3 DNA sequence: TGTGCCATCAGTGAAAGTAGCACAGATACGCAGTATTTT. Translation gives CAISESSTDTQYF.

This clonotype was counted a few times. CDR3 amino acids: CASSLRSLNIQYF. The CDR3 DNA is TGTGCCAGCAGTTTAAGGTCCCTTAACATTCAGTACTTC. The rearrangement uses TRBV12-3 or TRBV12-4 and TRBJ2-4; D gene uncertain. The CDR3 has 13 amino acids. Trimming cost V 2 bases and J 7 bases, with 9 bases left between them.

On this clonotype: At one end, the junction sequence differs from germline, possibly due to a read error. The chain links TRBV11-3 to TRBJ2-2, with a weak D call TRBD1 (6 bases). CDR3 size: 14 residues. Germline assignment: CDR1 SGHNT and CDR2 YENEEA. The CDR3 DNA reads TGCGTCAGCAGGGGAACTAGGGCGACCGGGGAGCTGTTTTTT. This codes for CVSRGTRATGELFF.

This clonotype was observed a single time. Here the CDR3 omits its conserved ending phenylalanine or tryptophan, so a read error is the likely source. No DNA is shown, since the ends of the CDR3 on it are uncertain; the CDR3 is the one TCRdb lists. The rearrangement joins TRBV11-2 to TRBJ2-7; TRBD1, as called in the table, went unchecked against the DNA. Germline-derived CDR1 and CDR2 are SGHAT and FQNNGV. The CDR3 has 14 amino acids, counting both end residues. The CDR3 spells CASNLGGTLYEQYS.

The chain recombines TRBV14 with TRBJ1-4; maybe TRBD1 (6 bases). The V gene's germline CDR1 is SGHDN and CDR2 FVKESK. This CDR3 has 15 residues. Trimming pared 5 bases from V and 3 bases from J, leaving 13 bases between. DNA for the CDR3: TGTGCCAGCAGCTCATTACAGGGATCTAATGAAAAACTGTTTTTT. Its protein product is CASSSLQGSNEKLFF.

This sequence joins TRBV11-3 and TRBJ2-1, with unresolved D. The V gene lost 5 bases and the J gene lost 6 bases, with 17 bases spanning the gap. Germline V gene lookup returns CDR1 SGHNT and CDR2 YENEEA. CDR3 length: 15 amino acids. DNA of the CDR3: TGTGCCAGCAGCCTAGGGATTAGTGACATCAATGAGCAGTTCTTC. Protein product: CASSLGISDINEQFF.

This chain joins TRBV5-1 and TRBJ2-4; D may match TRBD1 or TRBD2 (5 bases each). V gave up 2 bases and J gave up 6 bases, with 9 bases separating them. This CDR3 region has 13 residues. From germline, CDR1 is SGHRS and CDR2 YFSETQ. CDR3 sequence reads: CASSFSGANIQYF. The CDR3 DNA reads as TGCGCCAGCAGCTTTTCCGGGGCAAACATTCAGTACTTC.

This chain uses TRBV5-6 with TRBJ2-1; a possible D gene is TRBD2 (5 bases). The V and J ends lost 4 bases and 7 bases respectively, with 18 bases between them. The germline CDR1 and CDR2 sequences are SGHDT and YYEEEE. This CDR3 is built from 15 residues. DNA for the CDR3: TGTGCCAGCAGCCACTGGGAATTAGCGTGGAATGAGCAGTTCTTC. This encodes CASSHWELAWNEQFF.

This clonotype has ten or more counts. This chain joins TRBV6-1 and TRBJ2-7; perhaps D is TRBD1 or TRBD2 (5 bases each). CDR3 length: 15 amino acids. Germline assignment: CDR1 MNHNS and CDR2 SASEGT. V was trimmed by 4 bases and J by 2 bases, leaving 15 bases between them. CDR3 sequence: CASSVTGTETYEQYF. In DNA, the CDR3 is TGTGCCAGCAGTGTGACCGGGACCGAGACCTACGAGCAGTACTTC.

On this clonotype: At one end the junction does not follow the germline gene, possibly because of a read error. This sequence joins TRBV11-2 and TRBJ2-1; no clear D. CDR3 length equals 12 residues. Germline CDR1 is SGHAT and CDR2 is FQNNGV. CDR3 loop: CAGSPGLTKQFF. The CDR3 coding sequence is TGTGCCGGCAGCCCTGGCCTAACTAAGCAGTTCTTC.

This rearrangement joins TRBV18 to TRBJ2-5, with 8 bases matching TRBD2. Unmatched junction bases numbered 21, after V lost 1 base and J lost 5 bases. From germline, CDR1 is KGHSH and CDR2 LQKENI. This CDR3 contains 20 residues. CDR3 protein: CASSPLPLQRLASHEETQYF. CDR3 nucleotide sequence: TGTGCCAGCTCACCACTCCCCCTCCAGAGACTAGCGAGTCACGAGGAGACCCAGTACTTC.

This clonotype has only one observation. CDR3 loop: CANSFTGELFF. The DNA of the CDR3 is TGTGCCAACAGTTTCACCGGGGAGCTGTTTTTT. This rearrangement joins TRBV7-9 to TRBJ2-2; D gene unclear. Germline V gene lookup returns CDR1 SEHNR and CDR2 FQNEAQ (reference sequence). This CDR3 spans 11 amino acids. Deletions cut 10 bases from V and 4 bases from J, with 7 bases between.

V gene TRBV11-2 combines with J gene TRBJ2-2; no definite D call. Per the germline V gene, CDR1 is SGHAT and CDR2 is FQNNGV. The V end was cut by 7 bases, the J end by 5 bases, with 17 bases between. There are 15 residues in the CDR3. The CDR3 coding sequence is TGTGCCAGCACCCTTCCGCAAGAACCGACCGGGGAGCTGTTTTTT. Translation: CASTLPQEPTGELFF.